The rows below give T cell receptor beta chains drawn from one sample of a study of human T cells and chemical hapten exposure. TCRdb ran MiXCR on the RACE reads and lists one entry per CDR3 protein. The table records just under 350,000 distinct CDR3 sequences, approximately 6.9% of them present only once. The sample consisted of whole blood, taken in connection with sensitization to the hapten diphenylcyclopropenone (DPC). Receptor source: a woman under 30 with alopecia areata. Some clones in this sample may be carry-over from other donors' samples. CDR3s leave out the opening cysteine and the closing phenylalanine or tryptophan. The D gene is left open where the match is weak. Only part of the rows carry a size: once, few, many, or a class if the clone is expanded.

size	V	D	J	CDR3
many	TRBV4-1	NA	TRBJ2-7	ASSQFVTPSSYEQY
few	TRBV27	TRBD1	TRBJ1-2	ASRGTGRDYGYT
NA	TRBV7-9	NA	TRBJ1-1	ASSLIPGGEAF
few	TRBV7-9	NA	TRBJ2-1	ASSSHSNEQF
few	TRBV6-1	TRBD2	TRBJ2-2	ASSLISAGANTGELF
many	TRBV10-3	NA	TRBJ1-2	AIRSGTGSNYGYT
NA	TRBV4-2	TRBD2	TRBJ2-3	ASSQDRTSGGRDTQY
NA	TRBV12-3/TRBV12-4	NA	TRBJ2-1	ASSFFQGLNEQF
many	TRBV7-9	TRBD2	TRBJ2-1	ASSLGGGALSYNEQF
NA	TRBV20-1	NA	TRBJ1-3	SARPNWFSGNTIY
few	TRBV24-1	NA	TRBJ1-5	ATSGTGERNQPQH
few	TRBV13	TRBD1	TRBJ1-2	ASSRWDRGRNYGYT
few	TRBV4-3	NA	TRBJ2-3	ASSQDTTDTQY
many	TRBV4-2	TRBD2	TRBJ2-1	ASSSSEGSGGYEQF
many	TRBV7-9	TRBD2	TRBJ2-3	ASSVEGLASPGAQY
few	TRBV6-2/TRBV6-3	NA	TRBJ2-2	ASSYSIAGLANTGELF
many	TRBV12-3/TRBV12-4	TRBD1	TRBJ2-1	ASSLEDRPFYNEQF
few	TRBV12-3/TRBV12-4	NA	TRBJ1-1	ASTPGWGGNTEAF
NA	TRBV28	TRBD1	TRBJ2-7	ANSSTGTGSYEQY
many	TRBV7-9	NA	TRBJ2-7	ASSLVSVPGQY
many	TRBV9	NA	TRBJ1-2	ASSVLGRSYGYT
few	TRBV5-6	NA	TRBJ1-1	ASSWASLGGKAF
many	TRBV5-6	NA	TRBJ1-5	ASSSNRANQPQH
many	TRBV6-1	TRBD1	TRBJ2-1	ASSTDRAYNEQF
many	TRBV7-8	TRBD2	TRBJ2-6	ASSLPREGPGANVLT
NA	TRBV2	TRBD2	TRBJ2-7	ASSGSGGGEQY
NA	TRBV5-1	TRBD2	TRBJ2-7	ASSLIGGGRSYEQY
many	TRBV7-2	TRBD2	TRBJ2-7	ASSVGRSSYEQY
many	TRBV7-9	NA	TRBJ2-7	ASSPGQWSLEQY
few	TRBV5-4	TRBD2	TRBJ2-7	ASSVAGGAEQY
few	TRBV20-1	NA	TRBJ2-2	SAKIPGPNTGELF
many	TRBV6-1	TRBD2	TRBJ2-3	ASSPGPSGGASTDTQY
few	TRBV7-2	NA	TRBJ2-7	ASSLRQTAYEQY
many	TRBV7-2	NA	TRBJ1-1	ASSLAGAEAF
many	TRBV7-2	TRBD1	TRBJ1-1	ASERGPRTEAF
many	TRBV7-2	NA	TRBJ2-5	ASSFSPDSQETQY
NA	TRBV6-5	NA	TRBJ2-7	ASSLFSTLSYEQY
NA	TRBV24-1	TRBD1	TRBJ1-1	ATNSGQGDTEAF
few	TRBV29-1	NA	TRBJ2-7	SVRLGSSEQY
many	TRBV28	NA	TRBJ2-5	ASSLADNLQETQY
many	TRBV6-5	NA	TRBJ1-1	ASSPTASNTEAF
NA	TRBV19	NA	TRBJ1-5	ASMPWGSNQPQH
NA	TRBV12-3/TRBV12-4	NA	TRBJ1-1	ASSFKRGNTEAF
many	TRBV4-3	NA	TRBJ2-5	ASSREVLQETQY
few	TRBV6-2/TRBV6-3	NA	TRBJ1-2	ASTNRHSSDGYT
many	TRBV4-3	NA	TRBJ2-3	ASSQVTSPIDTQY
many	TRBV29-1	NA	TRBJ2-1	SGRQWGSGDEQF
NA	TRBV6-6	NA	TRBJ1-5	ASSYSRTVNQPQH
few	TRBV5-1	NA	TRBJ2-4	ASSFREYGNIQY
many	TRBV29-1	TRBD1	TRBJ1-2	SVERTGLGYT
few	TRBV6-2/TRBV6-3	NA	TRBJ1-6	ASSLQGQQLNSPLH
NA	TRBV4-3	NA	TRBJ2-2	ASSQDSQGTSLNTGELF
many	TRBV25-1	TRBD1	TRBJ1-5	ASSGTVNNQPQH
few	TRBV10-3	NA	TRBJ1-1	AIGRIEGMNTEAF
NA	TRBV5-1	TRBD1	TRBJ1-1	ASSSGQESPEAF